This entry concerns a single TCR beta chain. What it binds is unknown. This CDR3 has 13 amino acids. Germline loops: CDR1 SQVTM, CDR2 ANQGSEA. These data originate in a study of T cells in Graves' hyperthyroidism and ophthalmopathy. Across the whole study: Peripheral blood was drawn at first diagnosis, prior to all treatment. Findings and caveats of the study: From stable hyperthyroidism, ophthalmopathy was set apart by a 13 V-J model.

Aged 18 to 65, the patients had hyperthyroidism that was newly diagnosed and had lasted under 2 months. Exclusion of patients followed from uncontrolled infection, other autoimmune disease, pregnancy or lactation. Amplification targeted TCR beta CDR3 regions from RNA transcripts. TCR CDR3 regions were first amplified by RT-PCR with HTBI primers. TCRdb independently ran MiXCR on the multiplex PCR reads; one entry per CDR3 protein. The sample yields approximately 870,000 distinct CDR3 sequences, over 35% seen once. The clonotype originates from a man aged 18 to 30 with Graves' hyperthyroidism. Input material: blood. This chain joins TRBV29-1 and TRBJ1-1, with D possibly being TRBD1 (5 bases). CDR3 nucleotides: TGCAGTGAAAGAGGAGACAGTAACACTGAAGCTTTCTTT. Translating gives CSERGDSNTEAFF.